One sample yielded the 21 T cell receptor beta chains listed below, sequenced in a study of response to subunit inactivated influenza vaccine. TCRdb processed the RT-PCR reads anew with MiXCR; each CDR3 protein has one entry. The data contain roughly 570,000 distinct CDR3 sequences, roughly 13% of them seen just once; the ten biggest clones take up around 13%. The source material was PBMCs from blood, sampled 40 to 50 days after vaccination. Receptors originate from a man over 45 who received an inactivated influenza vaccine.

V is TRBV24-1 and J is TRBJ2-3; 16 nucleotides align to TRBD2. Trimming cost V 3 bases and J 4 bases; bases outside gene matches: 9. Germline V gives CDR1 KGHDR, CDR2 SFDVKD. The CDR3 extends over 19 amino acids. The CDR3 sequence: CATSDTPGLAGGPADTQYF. CDR3 nucleotides: TGTGCCACCAGTGATACGCCGGGACTAGCGGGAGGGCCCGCAGATACGCAGTATTTT.

The V and J genes are TRBV6-1 and TRBJ1-2, with D maybe TRBD1 (5 bases). V shed 9 bases and J shed 2 bases, with 16 bases lying between them. Germline assignment: CDR1 MNHNS and CDR2 SASEGT. The CDR3 length is 14 residues. CDR3 loop: CASRLGTANYGYTF. The CDR3 nucleotides read TGTGCCAGTCGCCTAGGGACGGCCAACTATGGCTACACCTTC.

CDR3 coding DNA: TGTGCCAGCAGCTTAGGGATAGCGGGGCCCACAGATACGCAGTATTTT. It translates to CASSLGIAGPTDTQYF. The chain recombines TRBV11-2 with TRBJ2-3, with TRBD2 identical over 8 bases. V was clipped by 1 base and J by 2 bases; unmatched bases: 5. Germline V gene sequence: CDR1 SGHAT, CDR2 FQNNGV. The CDR3 loop spans 16 amino acids.

In this sample, this clonotype turned up a few times. The chain recombines TRBV12-3 or TRBV12-4 with TRBJ2-1, with unresolved D. Trimming took off 5 bases at V and 6 bases at J, with 11 bases between the two ends. The CDR3 has 13 amino acids. CDR3 DNA: TGTGCCAGCAGTCTTACGGACGGCAATGAGCAGTTCTTC. It encodes CASSLTDGNEQFF.

The sample holds many counts of this clonotype. This chain joins TRBV7-2 and TRBJ2-7; TRBD1 matches 9 bases. V trimming: 5 bases; J trimming: 2 bases; junction bases outside the gene matches: 7. The CDR3 consists of 15 residues. CDR1 and CDR2 (germline): SGHTA, FQGNSA. The DNA for the CDR3 is TGTGCCAGCAGCCCCCATGGGGACAGGGCCTACGAGCAGTACTTC. Protein product: CASSPHGDRAYEQYF.

This clonotype was observed a handful of times. This chain links TRBV4-2 with TRBJ2-2; TRBD2 aligns across 7 bases. The V segment lost 1 base and the J segment 2 bases; nucleotides outside the gene matches: 4. There are 16 residues in the CDR3. Germline V gene sequence: CDR1 LGHNA, CDR2 YNFKEQ. CDR3 nucleotide sequence: TGTGCCAGCAGCCAAGTGGGAGGGATAAACACCGGGGAGCTGTTTTTT. Translated, it gives CASSQVGGINTGELFF.

V usage is TRBV29-1 and J usage is TRBJ2-1; tentatively, D is TRBD2 (6 bases). This CDR3 spans 13 amino acids. Germline CDR1 and CDR2: SQVTM and ANQGSEA. Here the CDR3 reads CSFREGGINEQFF. CDR3 DNA sequence: TGCAGTTTCCGGGAAGGCGGGATCAATGAGCAGTTCTTC.

The chain uses TRBV12-3 or TRBV12-4 and TRBJ2-5; D possibly matches TRBD1 or TRBD2 (5 bases each). The CDR3 is 14 amino acids. V lost 6 bases and J lost 3, with 14 bases in between. The CDR3 DNA is TGTGCCAGCAGGTACCGGGACGACAAAGAGACCCAGTACTTC. It specifies CASRYRDDKETQYF.

This clonotype was counted a few times. J is TRBJ2-7 and V is TRBV29-1; 9 bases agree with TRBD2. The V gene's germline CDR1 is SQVTM and CDR2 ANQGSEA. CDR3 size: 14 residues. V dropped 5 bases and J dropped 3; count of bases not matched to a gene: 8. The DNA for the CDR3 is TGCAGCGTTAGTTTCGCGGGGGGGAGCTACGAGCAGTACTTC. The encoded protein is CSVSFAGGSYEQYF.

The rearrangement links TRBV28 to TRBJ2-2; D may be TRBD1 (5 bases). V gave up 3 bases and J gave up 0 bases, with 11 bases separating them. Germline V gene data show CDR1 as MDHEN and CDR2 as SYDVKM. This CDR3 comprises 16 residues. CDR3 residues: CASSLIDSTNTGELFF. The CDR3 DNA reads as TGTGCCAGCAGTTTGATAGACAGCACGAACACCGGGGAGCTGTTTTTT.

The chain combines TRBV5-1 with TRBJ1-1, with D possibly matching TRBD1 (5 bases). The CDR3 has 15 residues. Looked up from germline, CDR1 is SGHRS and CDR2 is YFSETQ. Trimming took 0 bases from V and 6 from J, leaving 15 bases between them. The DNA for the CDR3 is TGCGCCAGCAGCTTGGATCAGGGAGCAGGGTCTGAAGCTTTCTTT. Its protein is CASSLDQGAGSEAFF.

There are a few counts of this clonotype. For the CDR3, the DNA is TGCAGTGCTTATTCCAGGGGTCAGCCCCAGCATTTT. This sequence encodes CSAYSRGQPQHF. J is TRBJ1-5 and V is TRBV20-1, with D possibly matching TRBD1 (6 bases). The CDR3 runs 12 residues. CDR1 is DFQATT and CDR2 is SNEGSKA in the germline V gene (reference sequence). Trimming took 5 bases from V and 6 from J, leaving 11 bases between them.

This clonotype was observed many times. This chain uses TRBV6-5 with TRBJ2-5, with a tentative D call TRBD2 (6 bases). Germline assignment: CDR1 MNHEY and CDR2 SVGAGI. The CDR3 spans 14 residues. Trimming took off 2 bases at V and 5 bases at J, with 12 bases between the two ends. CDR3 nucleotides: TGTGCCAGCAGTTACGGGAACAGCGGGGAGACCCAGTACTTC. This translates into CASSYGNSGETQYF.

As DNA, the CDR3 is TGTGCCAGCAGTTTACGGAGACCGCACCCTAGCACAGATACGCAGTATTTT. Protein: CASSLRRPHPSTDTQYF. The V call is TRBV12-3 or TRBV12-4, the J call TRBJ2-3; no clear D. This CDR3 is 17 amino acids long. The V and J ends lost 2 bases and 0 bases respectively, with 15 bases between them.

This sequence joins TRBV11-3 and TRBJ2-5, with 12 bases fitting TRBD2. Germline V CDR1 and CDR2: SGHNT, YENEEA. This CDR3 contains 15 residues. The junction had 4 bases not matched to a gene; V was cut back by 5 bases and J by 3 bases. The CDR3 region has the DNA TGTGCCAGCAGCCCCCGGACTAGCGGGGAAGAGACCCAGTACTTC. Protein: CASSPRTSGEETQYF.

The rearrangement uses TRBV6-1 and TRBJ2-7; 7 bases agree with TRBD2. Germline V gene sequence: CDR1 MNHNS, CDR2 SASEGT. J was trimmed by 7 bases and V by 6 bases; bases with no gene match: 21. The length of the CDR3 is 17 residues. Here the CDR3 DNA reads TGTGCCAGCAGATCCGAGATGCGGGGAGGGCCCTCGAGGGAGCAGTACTTC. Protein product: CASRSEMRGGPSREQYF.

This clonotype was picked up one time. The junction departs from germline at one end; a sequencing error may be responsible. V gene TRBV10-3 combines with J gene TRBJ2-2; D is unclear. From germline, CDR1 is ENHRY and CDR2 SYGVKD. The CDR3 runs 15 residues. The CDR3 sequence: CAITDLVLNSGELFF. The CDR3 bases are TGTGCCATCACGGACCTTGTATTGAACAGCGGGGAGCTGTTTTTT.

The chain employs TRBV7-2 and TRBJ2-7; D uncertain. The germline V and J ends were trimmed by 4 bases and 0 bases, with 10 bases remaining between them. The CDR3 sequence is 14 residues long. CDR1 and CDR2 from the germline V gene are SGHTA and FQGNSA. CDR3 nucleotide sequence: TGTGCCAGCAGCTCCAACCACGGCTCCTACGAGCAGTACTTC. Its translation: CASSSNHGSYEQYF.

The chain employs TRBV6-5 and TRBJ1-1, with 8 positions matching TRBD1. This CDR3 is 18 amino acids long. Germline CDR1 MNHEY, CDR2 SVGAGI. Trimming cost V 0 bases and J 4 bases; bases outside gene matches: 13. The CDR3 sequence: CASSYSIPRGRLFTEAFF. The CDR3 DNA is TGTGCCAGCAGTTACTCGATCCCCAGGGGGCGTTTGTTCACTGAAGCTTTCTTT.

The CDR3 reads CASSYSEDTQYF. Here the CDR3 DNA reads TGTGCCAGCAGTTACTCTGAGGATACGCAGTATTTT. The chain couples TRBV6-6 to TRBJ2-3; D unclear. Germline V lookup: CDR1 MNHNY, CDR2 SVGAGI (reference sequence). V was cut by 0 bases and J by 6 bases, with 4 bases left in between. CDR3 size: 12 residues.

The genes are TRBV4-3 and TRBJ2-7, with D unresolved. Germline V lookup: CDR1 LGHNA, CDR2 YSLEER. Deletions cut 0 bases from V and 5 bases from J, with 14 bases between. The CDR3 totals 15 residues. CDR3 sequence: CASSQEWAVIHEQYF. CDR3 coding DNA: TGCGCCAGCAGCCAAGAGTGGGCAGTTATTCACGAGCAGTACTTC.